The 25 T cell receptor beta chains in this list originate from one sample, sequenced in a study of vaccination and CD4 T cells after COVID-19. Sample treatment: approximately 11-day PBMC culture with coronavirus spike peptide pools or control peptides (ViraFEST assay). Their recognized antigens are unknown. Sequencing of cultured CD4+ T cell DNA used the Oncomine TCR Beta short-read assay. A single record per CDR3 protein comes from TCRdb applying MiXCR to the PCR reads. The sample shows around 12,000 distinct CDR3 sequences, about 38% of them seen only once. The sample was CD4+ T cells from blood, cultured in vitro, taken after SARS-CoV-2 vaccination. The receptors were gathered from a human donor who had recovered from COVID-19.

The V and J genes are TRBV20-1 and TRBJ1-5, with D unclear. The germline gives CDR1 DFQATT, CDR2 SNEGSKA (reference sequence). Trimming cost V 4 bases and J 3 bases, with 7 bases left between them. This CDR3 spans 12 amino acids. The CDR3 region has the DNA TGCAGTGCTATGGGCCCCAATCAGCCCCAGCATTTT. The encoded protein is CSAMGPNQPQHF.

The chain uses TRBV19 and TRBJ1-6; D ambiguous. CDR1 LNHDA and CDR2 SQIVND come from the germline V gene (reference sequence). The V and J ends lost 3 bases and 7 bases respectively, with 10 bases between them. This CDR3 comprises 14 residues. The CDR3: CASSIERINSPLHF. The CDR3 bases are TGTGCCAGTAGTATCGAGAGGATCAATTCACCCCTCCACTTT.

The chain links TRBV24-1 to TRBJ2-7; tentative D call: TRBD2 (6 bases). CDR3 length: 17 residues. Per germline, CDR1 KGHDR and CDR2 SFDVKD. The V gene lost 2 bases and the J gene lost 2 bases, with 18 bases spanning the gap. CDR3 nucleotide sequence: TGTGCCACCAGTGATTCATCGCGGGACGCCATAACCTACGAGCAGTACTTC. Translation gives CATSDSSRDAITYEQYF.

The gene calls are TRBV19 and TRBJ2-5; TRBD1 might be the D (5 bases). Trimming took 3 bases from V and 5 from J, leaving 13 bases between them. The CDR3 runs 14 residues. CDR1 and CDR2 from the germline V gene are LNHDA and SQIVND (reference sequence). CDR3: CASSIQGVSETQYF. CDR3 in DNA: TGTGCCAGTAGTATCCAGGGTGTCTCGGAGACCCAGTACTTC.

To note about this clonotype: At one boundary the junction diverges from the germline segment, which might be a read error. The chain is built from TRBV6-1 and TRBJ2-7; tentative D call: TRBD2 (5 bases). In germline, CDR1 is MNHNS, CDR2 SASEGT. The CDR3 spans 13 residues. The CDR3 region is CASRLNSDLEVIF. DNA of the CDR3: TGTGCCAGCAGGCTTAACAGCGACTTGGAGGTAATCTTC.

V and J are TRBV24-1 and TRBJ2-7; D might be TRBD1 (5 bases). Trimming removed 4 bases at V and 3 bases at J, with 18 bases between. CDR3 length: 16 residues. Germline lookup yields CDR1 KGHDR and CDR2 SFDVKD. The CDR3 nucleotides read TGTGCCACCAGTGAAACCACCAGTAAGGGGCACTACGAGCAGTACTTC. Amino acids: CATSETTSKGHYEQYF.

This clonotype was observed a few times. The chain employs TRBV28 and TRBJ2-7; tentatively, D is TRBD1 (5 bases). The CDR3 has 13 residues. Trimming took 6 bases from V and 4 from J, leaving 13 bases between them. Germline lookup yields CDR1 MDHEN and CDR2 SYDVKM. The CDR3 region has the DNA TGTGCCAGCAGGGGCAGGGATGGTTACGAGCAGTACTTC. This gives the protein CASRGRDGYEQYF.

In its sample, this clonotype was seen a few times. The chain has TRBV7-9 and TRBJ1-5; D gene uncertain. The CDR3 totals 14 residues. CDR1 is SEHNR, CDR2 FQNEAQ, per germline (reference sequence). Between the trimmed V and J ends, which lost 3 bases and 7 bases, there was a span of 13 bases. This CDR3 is CASSFSGSYQPQHF. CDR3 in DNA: TGTGCCAGCAGCTTCTCCGGGAGTTACCAGCCCCAGCATTTT. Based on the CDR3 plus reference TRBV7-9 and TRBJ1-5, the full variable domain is DTGVSQNPRHKITKRGQNVTFRCDPISEHNRLYWYRQTLGQGPEFLTYFQNEAQLEKSRLLSDRFSAERPKGSFSTLEIQRTEQGDSAMYLCASSFSGSYQPQHFGDGTRLSIL.

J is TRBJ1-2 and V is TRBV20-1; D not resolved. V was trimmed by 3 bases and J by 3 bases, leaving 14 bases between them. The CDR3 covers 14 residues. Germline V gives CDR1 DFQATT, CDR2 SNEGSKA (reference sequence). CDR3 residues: CSARPGEKYYGYTF. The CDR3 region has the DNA TGCAGTGCTAGGCCCGGGGAAAAGTACTATGGCTACACCTTC.

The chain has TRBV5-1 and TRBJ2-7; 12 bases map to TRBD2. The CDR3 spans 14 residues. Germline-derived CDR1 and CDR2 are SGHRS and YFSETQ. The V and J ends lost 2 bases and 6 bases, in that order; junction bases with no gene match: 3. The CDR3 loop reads CASSFLLAGGEQYF. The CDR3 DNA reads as TGCGCCAGCAGCTTTCTACTAGCGGGAGGCGAGCAGTACTTC.

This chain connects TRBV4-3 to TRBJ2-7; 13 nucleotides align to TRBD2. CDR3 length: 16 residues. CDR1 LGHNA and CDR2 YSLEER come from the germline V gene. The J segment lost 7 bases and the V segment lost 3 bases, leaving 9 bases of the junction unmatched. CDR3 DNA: TGCGCCAGCAGCCATCGGTCGGGACTAGCGGGATCGGAGCAGTACTTC. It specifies CASSHRSGLAGSEQYF.

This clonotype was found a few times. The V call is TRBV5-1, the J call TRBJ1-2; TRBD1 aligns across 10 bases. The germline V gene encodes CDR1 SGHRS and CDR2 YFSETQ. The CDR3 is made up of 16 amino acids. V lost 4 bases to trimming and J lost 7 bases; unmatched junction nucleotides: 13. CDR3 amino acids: CASSLNTGQGSSGYTF. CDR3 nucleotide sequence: TGCGCCAGCAGCCTTAATACGGGACAGGGGTCTAGTGGCTACACCTTC.

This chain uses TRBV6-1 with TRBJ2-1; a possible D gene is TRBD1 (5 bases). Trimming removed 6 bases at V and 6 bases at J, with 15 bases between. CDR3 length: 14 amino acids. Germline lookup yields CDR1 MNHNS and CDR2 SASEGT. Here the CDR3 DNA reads TGTGCCAGCAGACGCCAAGGGGCTAGCAATGAGCAGTTCTTC. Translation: CASRRQGASNEQFF.

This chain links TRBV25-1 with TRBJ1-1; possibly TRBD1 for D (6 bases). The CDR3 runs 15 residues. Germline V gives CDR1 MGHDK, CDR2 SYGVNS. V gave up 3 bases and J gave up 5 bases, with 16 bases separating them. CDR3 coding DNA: TGTGCCAGCAGTGACCGGACAGAATGGGGGACTGAAGCTTTCTTT. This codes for CASSDRTEWGTEAFF. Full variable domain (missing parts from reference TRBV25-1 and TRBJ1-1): EADIYQTPRYLVIGTGKKITLECSQTMGHDKMYWYQQDPGMELHLIHYSYGVNSTEKGDLSSESTVSRIRTEHFPLTLESARPSHTSQYLCASSDRTEWGTEAFFGQGTRLTVV.

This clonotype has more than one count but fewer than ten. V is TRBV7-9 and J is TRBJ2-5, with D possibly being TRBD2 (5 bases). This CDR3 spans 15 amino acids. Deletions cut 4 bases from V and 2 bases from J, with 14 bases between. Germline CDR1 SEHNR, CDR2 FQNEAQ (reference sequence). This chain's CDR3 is CASSSMGSGQETQYF. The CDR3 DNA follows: TGTGCCAGCAGCTCCATGGGGAGCGGACAAGAGACCCAGTACTTC.

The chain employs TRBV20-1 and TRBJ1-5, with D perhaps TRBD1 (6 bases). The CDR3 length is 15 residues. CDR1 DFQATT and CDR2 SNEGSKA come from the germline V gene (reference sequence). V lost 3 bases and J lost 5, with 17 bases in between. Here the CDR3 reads CSASRGLTAYQPQHF. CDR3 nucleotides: TGCAGTGCTAGTCGGGGGCTTACAGCGTATCAGCCCCAGCATTTT.

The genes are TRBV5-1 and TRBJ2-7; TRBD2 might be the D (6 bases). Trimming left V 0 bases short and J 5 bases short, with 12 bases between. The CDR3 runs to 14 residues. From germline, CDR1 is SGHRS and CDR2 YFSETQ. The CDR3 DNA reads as TGCGCCAGCAGCTTGGAGCCCGGGAGCAACGAGCAGTACTTC. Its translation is CASSLEPGSNEQYF.

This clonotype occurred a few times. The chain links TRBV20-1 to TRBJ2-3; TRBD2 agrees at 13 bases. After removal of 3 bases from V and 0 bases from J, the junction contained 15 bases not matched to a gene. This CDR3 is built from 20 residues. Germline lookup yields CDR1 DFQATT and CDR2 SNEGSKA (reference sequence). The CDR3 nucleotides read TGCAGTGCTAGGGGCGCAGGACTAGCGGGAGTTCGACCGAGCACAGATACGCAGTATTTT. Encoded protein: CSARGAGLAGVRPSTDTQYF.

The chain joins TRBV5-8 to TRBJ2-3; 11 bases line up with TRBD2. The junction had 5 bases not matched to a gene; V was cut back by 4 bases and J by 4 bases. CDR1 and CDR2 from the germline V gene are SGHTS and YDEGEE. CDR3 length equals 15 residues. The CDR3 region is CASSLLAGEADTQYF. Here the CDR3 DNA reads TGTGCCAGCAGCCTACTAGCGGGAGAAGCAGATACGCAGTATTTT.

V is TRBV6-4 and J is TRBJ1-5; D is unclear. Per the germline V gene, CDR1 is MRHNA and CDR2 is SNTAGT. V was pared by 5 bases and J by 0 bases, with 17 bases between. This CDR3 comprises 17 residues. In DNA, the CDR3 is TGTGCCAGCAGTCAGACATCGTTCGTATATAGCAATCAGCCCCAGCATTTT. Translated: CASSQTSFVYSNQPQHF.

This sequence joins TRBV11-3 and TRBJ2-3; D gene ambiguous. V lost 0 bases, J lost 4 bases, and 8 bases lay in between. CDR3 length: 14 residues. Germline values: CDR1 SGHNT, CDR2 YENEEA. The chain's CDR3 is CASSLEDAADTQYF. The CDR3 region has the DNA TGTGCCAGCAGCTTAGAAGACGCCGCAGATACGCAGTATTTT.

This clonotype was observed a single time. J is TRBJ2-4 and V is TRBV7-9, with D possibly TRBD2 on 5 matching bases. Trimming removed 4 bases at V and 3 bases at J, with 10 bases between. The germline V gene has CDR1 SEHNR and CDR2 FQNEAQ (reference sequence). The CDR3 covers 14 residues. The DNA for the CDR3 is TGTGCCAGCAGCTCAGCTGAGGGCAAAAACATTCAGTACTTC. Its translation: CASSSAEGKNIQYF.

The CDR3 reads CASSYGLAGGRETQYF. The CDR3 nucleotides are TGTGCCAGCAGTTACGGACTAGCGGGAGGTCGAGAGACCCAGTACTTC. V usage is TRBV6-2 or TRBV6-3 and J usage is TRBJ2-5, with TRBD2 matching over 14 bases. The CDR3 spans 16 residues. Germline assignment: CDR1 MNHEY and CDR2 SVGEGT. The trim removed 2 bases at V and 4 bases at J, leaving 3 bases unmatched.

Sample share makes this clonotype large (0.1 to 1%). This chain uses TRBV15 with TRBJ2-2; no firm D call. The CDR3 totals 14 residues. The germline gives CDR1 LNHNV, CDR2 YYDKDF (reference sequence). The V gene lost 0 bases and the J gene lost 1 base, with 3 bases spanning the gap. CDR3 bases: TGTGCCACCAGCAGAGATCAGAACACCGGGGAGCTGTTTTTT. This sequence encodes CATSRDQNTGELFF.

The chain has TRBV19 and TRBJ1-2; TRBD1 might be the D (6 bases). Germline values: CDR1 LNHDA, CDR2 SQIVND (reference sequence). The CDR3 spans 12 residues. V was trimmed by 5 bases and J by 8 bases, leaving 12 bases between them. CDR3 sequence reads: CASSGNRDGYTF. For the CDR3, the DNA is TGTGCCAGTAGTGGCAACAGGGACGGCTACACCTTC. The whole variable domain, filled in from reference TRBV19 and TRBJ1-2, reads DGGITQSPKYLFRKEGQNVTLSCEQNLNHDAMYWYRQDPGQGLRLIYYSQIVNDFQKGDIAEGYSVSREKKESFPLTVTSAQKNPTAFYLCASSGNRDGYTFGSGTRLTVV.